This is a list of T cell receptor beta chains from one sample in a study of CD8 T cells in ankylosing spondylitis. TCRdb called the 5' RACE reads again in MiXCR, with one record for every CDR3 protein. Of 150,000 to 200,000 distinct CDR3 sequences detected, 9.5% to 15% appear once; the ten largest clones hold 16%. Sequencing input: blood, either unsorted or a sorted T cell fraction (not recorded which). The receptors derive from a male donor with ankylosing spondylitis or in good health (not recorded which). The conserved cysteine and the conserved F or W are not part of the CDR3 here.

CDR3 protein: ASRRGWHNQPQH
V gene: TRBV6-8

CDR3 protein: SATAGGNSYEQY
V gene: TRBV20-1

CDR3 protein: ASSLNGNSYEQY
V gene: TRBV5-1

CDR3 protein: ASSFYKTLPLRLEQY
V gene: TRBV11-2

CDR3 protein: AISARDGTYEQY
V gene: TRBV10-3

CDR3 protein: ASSLLEGWMKNCF
V gene: TRBV27

CDR3 protein: ASSYRAGTYEQY
V gene: TRBV6-5

CDR3 protein: ASSLASGTGIEQY
V gene: TRBV5-1

CDR3 protein: ASSLSAGFTDTQY
V gene: TRBV12-3/TRBV12-4

CDR3 protein: ASSRTGNANQPQH
V gene: TRBV6-1

CDR3 protein: ASGVTNTGELF
V gene: TRBV2

CDR3 protein: ASSQLAGVDNEQF
V gene: TRBV10-2

CDR3 protein: ASGLSRGNEQF
V gene: TRBV12-5

CDR3 protein: SVEWFRQMNTEAF
V gene: TRBV29-1

CDR3 protein: ASEQGGHNSPLH
V gene: TRBV7-2

CDR3 protein: ASSTGAGTDTQY
V gene: TRBV25-1

CDR3 protein: ATGGVYGYT
V gene: TRBV25-1

CDR3 protein: ASSSPNGDTQY
V gene: TRBV7-9

CDR3 protein: ASSLDSGLGVHEQY
V gene: TRBV7-9

CDR3 protein: ASSFGYWQF
V gene: TRBV5-6

CDR3 protein: SARGAGTDTQY
V gene: TRBV20-1

CDR3 protein: ASSLVIGGGLYNEQF
V gene: TRBV3-1

CDR3 protein: ASSQPQGLSYNEQF
V gene: TRBV4-1

CDR3 protein: ASSPVGSGGTYEQY
V gene: TRBV5-6

CDR3 protein: ASSLGTATTELF
V gene: TRBV5-1

CDR3 protein: ASSGGQSSYNEQF
V gene: TRBV5-6

CDR3 protein: ASSLMQSSYNEQF
V gene: TRBV3-1

CDR3 protein: ASLPRGVPNTGELF
V gene: TRBV12-3/TRBV12-4